These 5 T cell receptor beta chains were sequenced from one sample in a study of T cell responses to AZD1222 COVID-19 vaccine. Some clones are missing from TCRdb's copy, which holds only in-frame ones; the method was immunoSEQ multiplex PCR. The profile shows 90,000 to 100,000 clones, around 90% of them singletons. The material was peripheral blood, obtained on day 0 of AZD1222 vaccination. These receptors were taken from an adult in good health.

V gene TRBV11-2 combines with J gene TRBJ2-7; no definite D call. Trimming took 5 bases from V and 4 from J, leaving 6 bases between them. The germline CDR1 and CDR2 sequences are SGHAT and FQNNGV. This CDR3 contains 11 residues. The chain's CDR3 is CASSVKYEQYF. The CDR3 nucleotides read TGTGCCAGCAGCGTGAAGTACGAGCAGTACTTC.

The chain couples TRBV23-1 to TRBJ2-5, with 7 bases fitting TRBD1. TRBV23-1 is an open reading frame, and its role is uncertain. The CDR3 is 18 amino acids. Losses at the gene ends were 5 bases for V and 5 bases for J; bases not matched to a gene: 20. CDR3 DNA: TGCGCCAGCAGTTCGCCGCCCGGGACAGCCGCCCTCCTCGAGACCCAGTACTTC. Protein product: CASSSPPGTAALLETQYF.

This chain links TRBV6-5 with TRBJ2-1; 12 bases fit TRBD2. The junction had 5 bases not matched to a gene; V was cut back by 6 bases and J by 5 bases. The CDR3 runs 15 residues. Per germline, CDR1 MNHEY and CDR2 SVGAGI. CDR3 protein: CASRTTSGGHNEQFF. The CDR3, as DNA: TGTGCCAGCAGAACGACTAGCGGGGGACACAATGAGCAGTTCTTC.

On this clone itself: Other DNA sequences in this sample translate to the same CDR3. This chain uses TRBV9 with TRBJ2-2; D gene unclear. The CDR3 is 12 amino acids. Per germline, CDR1 SGDLS and CDR2 YYNGEE. The ends were cut back, 0 bases at V and 5 bases at J, with 2 bases in the middle. CDR3: CASSVGTGELFF. CDR3 coding DNA: TGTGCCAGCAGCGTAGGTACCGGGGAGCTGTTTTTT.

This rearrangement joins TRBV11-1 to TRBJ2-5, with 10 bases lining up with TRBD1. J gave up 1 base and V 5 bases, and 4 bases lay outside the gene matches. Germline assignment: CDR1 SGHAT and CDR2 FQDESV (reference sequence). The CDR3 extends over 15 amino acids. The CDR3 here is CASSPRTGGQETQYF. Here the CDR3 DNA reads TGTGCCAGCAGCCCCCGGACAGGGGGCCAAGAGACCCAGTACTTC.